This record concerns one TCR beta chain sequence. The data were taken from a study of technical replicates of blood from a few donors. Trimming left V 4 bases short and J 1 base short, with 11 bases between. Germline V gene sequence: CDR1 SGHRS, CDR2 YFSETQ. The CDR3 is 14 amino acids. Clones were sequenced by immunoSEQ multiplex PCR, and TCRdb holds only the in-frame ones, with some missing. The sample contains 50,000 to 65,000 clones, about 91% of which appear only once. The source is a human donor in good health. Some clones in this sample may be carry-over from other donors' samples. The sequencing sample was made of PBMCs. The V gene is TRBV5-1, the J gene TRBJ1-1; perhaps TRBD1 as D (6 bases). CDR3 protein: CASSKDSTNTEAFF. CDR3 nucleotides: TGCGCCAGCAGCAAGGACAGCACGAACACTGAAGCTTTCTTT.